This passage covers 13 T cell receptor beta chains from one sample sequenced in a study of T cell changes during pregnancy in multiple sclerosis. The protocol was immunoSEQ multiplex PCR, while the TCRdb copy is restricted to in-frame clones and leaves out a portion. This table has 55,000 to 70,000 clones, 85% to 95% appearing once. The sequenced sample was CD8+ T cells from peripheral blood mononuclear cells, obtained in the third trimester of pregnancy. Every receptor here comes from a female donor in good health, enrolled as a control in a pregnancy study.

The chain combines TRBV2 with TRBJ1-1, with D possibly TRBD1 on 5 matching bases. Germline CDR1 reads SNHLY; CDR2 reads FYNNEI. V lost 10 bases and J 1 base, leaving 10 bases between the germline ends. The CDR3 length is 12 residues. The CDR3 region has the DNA TGTGCCACAATGACAGAGAACACTGAAGCTTTCTTT. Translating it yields CATMTENTEAFF.

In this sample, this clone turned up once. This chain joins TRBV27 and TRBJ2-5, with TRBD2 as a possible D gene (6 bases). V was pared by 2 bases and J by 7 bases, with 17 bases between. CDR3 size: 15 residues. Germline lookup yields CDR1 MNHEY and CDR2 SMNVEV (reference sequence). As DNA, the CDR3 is TGTGCCAGCAGTTTAAGAGTAGCGGACCCAATGACCCAGTACTTC. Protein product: CASSLRVADPMTQYF.

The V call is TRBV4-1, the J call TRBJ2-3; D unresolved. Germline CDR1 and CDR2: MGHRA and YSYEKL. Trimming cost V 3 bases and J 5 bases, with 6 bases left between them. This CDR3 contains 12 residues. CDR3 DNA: TGCGCCAGCAGCCAGAGAGGAGATACGCAGTATTTT. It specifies CASSQRGDTQYF.

The CDR3 spells CASSPIGGRGNEQYF. CDR3 nucleotides: TGTGCCAGCAGCCCTATCGGGGGGAGAGGAAACGAGCAGTACTTC. The chain joins TRBV4-2 to TRBJ2-7; the match to TRBD2 covers 7 bases. There are 15 residues in the CDR3. In germline, CDR1 is LGHNA, CDR2 YNFKEQ. Trimming removed 4 bases from V and 5 bases from J; junction bases left unmatched: 11.

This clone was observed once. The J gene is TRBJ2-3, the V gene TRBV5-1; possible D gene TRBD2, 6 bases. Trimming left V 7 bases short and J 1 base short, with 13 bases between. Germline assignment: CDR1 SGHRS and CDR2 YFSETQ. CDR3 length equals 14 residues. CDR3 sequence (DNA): TGCGCCAGCTTTTTGTGGGGGGGCACAGATACGCAGTATTTT. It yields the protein CASFLWGGTDTQYF.

This CDR3 is CASRRSGGADTEAFF. CDR3 coding DNA: TGTGCCAGCAGACGCTCAGGGGGCGCGGACACTGAAGCTTTCTTT. This sequence joins TRBV7-3 and TRBJ1-1; 8 bases fit TRBD1. The length of the CDR3 is 15 residues. Per the germline V gene, CDR1 is SGHTA and CDR2 is FQGTGA. J lost 3 bases, V lost 6 bases, and 9 bases had no gene match.

The CDR3 loop reads CASSLYQGTYEQYF. The CDR3 DNA reads TGTGCCAGCAGCTTATATCAGGGTACCTACGAGCAGTACTTC. The chain couples TRBV7-8 to TRBJ2-7; maybe TRBD1 (5 bases). The CDR3 covers 14 residues. With 2 bases removed from V and 2 bases from J, the gap between germline ends came to 10 bases. Germline V gives CDR1 SGHVS, CDR2 FQNEAQ.

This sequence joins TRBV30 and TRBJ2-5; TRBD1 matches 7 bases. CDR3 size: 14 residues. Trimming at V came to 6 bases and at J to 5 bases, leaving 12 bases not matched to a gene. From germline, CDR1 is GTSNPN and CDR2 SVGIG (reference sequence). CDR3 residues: CACYPDRDRETQYF. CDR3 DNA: TGTGCCTGCTACCCAGACAGGGATAGGGAGACCCAGTACTTC.

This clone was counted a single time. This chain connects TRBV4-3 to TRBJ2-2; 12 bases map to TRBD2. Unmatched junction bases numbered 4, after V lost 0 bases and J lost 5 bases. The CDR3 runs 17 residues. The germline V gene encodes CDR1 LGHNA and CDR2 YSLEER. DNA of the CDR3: TGCGCCAGCAGCCAAGATCGGACTAGCGGGGCGACCGGGGAGCTGTTTTTT. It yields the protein CASSQDRTSGATGELFF.

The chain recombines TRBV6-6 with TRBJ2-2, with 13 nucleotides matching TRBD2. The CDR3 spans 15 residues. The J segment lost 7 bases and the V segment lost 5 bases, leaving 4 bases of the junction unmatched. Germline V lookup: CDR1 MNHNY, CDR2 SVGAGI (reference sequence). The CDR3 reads CASSTSGGAFGELFF. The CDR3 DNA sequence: TGTGCCAGCAGTACTAGCGGGGGGGCGTTCGGGGAGCTGTTTTTT.

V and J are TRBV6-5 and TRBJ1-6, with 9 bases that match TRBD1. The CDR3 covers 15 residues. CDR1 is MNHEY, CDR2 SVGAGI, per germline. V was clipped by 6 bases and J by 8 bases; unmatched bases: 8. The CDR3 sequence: CASRAGTGRDSPLHF. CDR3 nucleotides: TGTGCCAGCAGAGCCGGGACAGGGCGTGATTCACCCCTCCACTTT.

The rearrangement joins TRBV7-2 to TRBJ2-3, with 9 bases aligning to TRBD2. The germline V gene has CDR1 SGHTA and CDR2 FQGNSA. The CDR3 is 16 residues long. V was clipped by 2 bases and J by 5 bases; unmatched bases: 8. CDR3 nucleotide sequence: TGTGCCAGCAGCTTATTAGCGGGGGTGAAAAGAGATACGCAGTATTTT. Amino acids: CASSLLAGVKRDTQYF.

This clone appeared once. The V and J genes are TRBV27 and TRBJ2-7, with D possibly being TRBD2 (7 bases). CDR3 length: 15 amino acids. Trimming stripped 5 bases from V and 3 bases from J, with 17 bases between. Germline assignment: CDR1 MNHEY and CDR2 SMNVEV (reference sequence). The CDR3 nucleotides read TGTGCCAGCAGTCTGGGGGCGGGGGCGAGCTACGAGCAGTACTTC. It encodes CASSLGAGASYEQYF.